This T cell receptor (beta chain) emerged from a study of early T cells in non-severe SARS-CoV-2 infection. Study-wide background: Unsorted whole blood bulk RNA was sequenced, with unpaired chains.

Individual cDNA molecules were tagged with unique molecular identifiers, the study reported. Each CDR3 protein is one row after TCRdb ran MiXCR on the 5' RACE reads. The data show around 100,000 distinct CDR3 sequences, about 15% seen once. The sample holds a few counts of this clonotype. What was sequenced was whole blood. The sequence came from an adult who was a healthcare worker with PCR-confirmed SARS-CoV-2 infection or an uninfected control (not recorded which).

CDR3 nucleotides: TGTGCCAGCAGTTTAATCAGTCCCGCCGAGCAGTACTTC. It yields the protein CASSLISPAEQYF. The genes are TRBV12-3 or TRBV12-4 and TRBJ2-7, with D hard to call. The CDR3 extends over 13 amino acids. Trimming cost V 2 bases and J 6 bases, with 11 bases left between them.